This entry is about one T cell receptor (beta chain). Its antigen is not known. This record belongs to a study of OX40 agonist ivuxolimab in advanced cancers. Study background: Every 2 weeks, patients received ivuxolimab intravenously, dosed at 0.01 to 10 mg/kg. Treatment received earlier with anti-PD-1, anti-PD-L1 or anti-CTLA-4 agents was allowed, and over 35% had some. Study-wide points: Clonal expansion from baseline to week 6 occurred in both CD4+ and CD8+ T cells.

The repertoire was sequenced with immunoSEQ multiplex PCR; TCRdb's copy has only in-frame clones and lacks some. The sample has 55,000 to 60,000 clones; over 80% are singletons. This CDR3 is 15 amino acids long. The germline V gene has CDR1 MNHEY and CDR2 SVGAGI. Losses at the gene ends were 6 bases for V and 4 bases for J; bases not matched to a gene: 9. This sequence joins TRBV6-5 and TRBJ2-5; TRBD1 aligns across 9 bases. The receptor was isolated from an adult with an advanced solid tumor such as melanoma, head and neck, liver or kidney cancer. Sequenced material: CD4+ or CD8+ T cells sorted from blood, taken in a trial of the OX40 agonist ivuxolimab. The DNA of the CDR3 is TGTGCCAGCAGCGCTGGGGACAGGGACTCAGAGACCCAGTACTTC. Translating it yields CASSAGDRDSETQYF.